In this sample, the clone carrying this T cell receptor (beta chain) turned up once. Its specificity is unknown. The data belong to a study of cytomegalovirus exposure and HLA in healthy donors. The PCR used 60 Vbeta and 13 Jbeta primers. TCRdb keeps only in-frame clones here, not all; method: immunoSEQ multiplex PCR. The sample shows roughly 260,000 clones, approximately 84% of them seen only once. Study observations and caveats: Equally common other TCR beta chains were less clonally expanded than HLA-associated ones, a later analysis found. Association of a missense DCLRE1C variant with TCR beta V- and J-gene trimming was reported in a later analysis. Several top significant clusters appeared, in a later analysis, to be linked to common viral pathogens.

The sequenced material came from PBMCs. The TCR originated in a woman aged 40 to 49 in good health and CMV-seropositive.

The CDR3 region has the DNA TGTGCCAGCAGCTTGGGGGCGCGGTTCAATGAGCAGTTCTTC. Translating gives CASSLGARFNEQFF. This chain uses TRBV7-3 with TRBJ2-1, with TRBD1 as a possible D gene (6 bases). Germline V gene lookup returns CDR1 SGHTA and CDR2 FQGTGA. The CDR3 loop spans 14 amino acids. The V gene lost 3 bases and the J gene lost 6 bases, with 12 bases spanning the gap.